These T cell receptor beta chains were read from a single sample in a study of blood T cells in healthy people across ages. TCRdb reanalysed the 5' RACE reads using MiXCR and keeps one entry per CDR3 protein. The sample lists about 730,000 distinct CDR3 sequences; approximately 43% were seen once. Sequenced material: blood. All receptors derive from a woman in her sixties in good health. Each CDR3 is given with its conserved first and last residue. Fields, in order: V gene, clone size, D gene, J gene, CDR3 DNA, CDR3 protein. A D gene is named only where the DNA matches it firmly. Where a row states a size, it is once, few, many or the class of an expanded clone; other rows omit it.

TRBV7-3	few	TRBD1	TRBJ2-1	TGTGCCAGCAGCTTAGTTGGGACAGGGTTGAATGAGCAGTTCTTC	CASSLVGTGLNEQFF
TRBV7-3	NA	TRBD1	TRBJ1-2	TGTGCCAGCAGTTCGGGACAGGGGCACTCTGGCTACACCTTC	CASSSGQGHSGYTF
TRBV29-1	few	NA	TRBJ1-2	TGCAGCGTTGCAGGGAGGGAGAAATACACCTTC	CSVAGREKYTF
TRBV5-1	NA	NA	TRBJ2-1	TGCGCCAGCAGCTTGGAGGTGAGCAATGAGCAGTTCTTC	CASSLEVSNEQFF
TRBV9	few	TRBD1	TRBJ2-7	TGTGCCAGCAGCGTGGACAGGGGTTCCTACGAGCAGTACTTC	CASSVDRGSYEQYF
TRBV7-2	few	TRBD2	TRBJ2-7	TGTGCCAGCAGCTTAGAAGGGCCAGGACTAGCGGGCTTAACCTACGAGCAGTACTTC	CASSLEGPGLAGLTYEQYF
TRBV29-1	NA	NA	TRBJ2-1	TGCAGCGTTGAAGAGGGGACGTCCTACAATGAGCAGTTCTTC	CSVEEGTSYNEQFF
TRBV9	NA	NA	TRBJ1-5	TGTGCCAGCGACACCAGCGATAGCAATCAGCCCCAGCATTTT	CASDTSDSNQPQHF
TRBV2	NA	NA	TRBJ2-3	TGTGCCAGCAATCCTAGGACAGCCACAGATACGCAGTATTTT	CASNPRTATDTQYF
TRBV12-3/TRBV12-4	NA	TRBD1	TRBJ1-2	TGTGCCAGCAGCCAGACAGGGTATGGCTACACCTTC	CASSQTGYGYTF
TRBV5-1	NA	NA	TRBJ1-2	TGCGCCGGCGGCTTAATCACGGGCGATGGACGGCGCTATGGCTACACCTTC	CAGGLITGDGRRYGYTF
TRBV10-3	NA	TRBD2	TRBJ2-5	TGTGCCATCAGTGAAAGACTAGCGGGAGGGGGTAAAGAGACCCAGTACTTC	CAISERLAGGGKETQYF
TRBV12-5	NA	TRBD2	TRBJ2-3	TGTGCTAGTGCGACTAGCGGGAGTGATACGCAGTATTTT	CASATSGSDTQYF
TRBV10-3	NA	NA	TRBJ1-2	TGTGCCATCAGTCCCGACCTGGGCTATGGCTACACCTTC	CAISPDLGYGYTF
TRBV12-3/TRBV12-4	few	NA	TRBJ1-4	TGTGCCAGCACCCCCGAGGCCTGGGGGGAACTGTTTTTT	CASTPEAWGELFF
TRBV6-6	NA	TRBD2	TRBJ2-3	TGTGCCAGCAGTTACGGCGGGAGCCCCACAGATACGCAGTATTTT	CASSYGGSPTDTQYF
TRBV5-1	NA	NA	TRBJ2-3	TGCGCCAGCAGCTTGAACGGACACTACATCACAGATACGCAGTATTTT	CASSLNGHYITDTQYF
TRBV18	NA	TRBD1	TRBJ2-7	TGTGCCAGCTCACCAGTGACAGGGAACGAGCAGTACTTC	CASSPVTGNEQYF
TRBV12-5	NA	NA	TRBJ2-7	TGTGCTAGTGGTTTGGTATCCAGCACCTACGAGCAGTACTTC	CASGLVSSTYEQYF
TRBV16	once	NA	TRBJ2-1	TGTGCCAGCAGCCCTGTTGGCCTATACAATGAGCAGTTCTTC	CASSPVGLYNEQFF
TRBV6-6	few	NA	TRBJ2-1	TGTGCCGCGTCGGGCGAAGGAGAGCAGTTCTTC	CAASGEGEQFF
TRBV3-1	NA	NA	TRBJ2-1	TGTGCCAGCAGCCAAGGCGCTGGGGCATGGGAGACCCAGTTCTTC	CASSQGAGAWETQFF
TRBV7-3	NA	NA	TRBJ2-3	TGTGCCAGCAGCTCTTTCGCCGCTAGCACAGATACGCAGTATTTT	CASSSFAASTDTQYF
TRBV29-1	many	NA	TRBJ2-7	TGCAGCGTTGATAAGGCAGGTAGCTCCTACGAGCAGTACTTC	CSVDKAGSSYEQYF
TRBV6-2/TRBV6-3	few	NA	TRBJ2-3	TGTGCCAGCGCCCTCGTACGAGATACGCAGTATTTT	CASALVRDTQYF
TRBV7-9	NA	NA	TRBJ2-7	TGTGCCCGCAGCTTATCCCCTCTCTACGAGCAGTACTTC	CARSLSPLYEQYF
TRBV20-1	NA	TRBD2	TRBJ2-1	TGCAGTGCTAGGGGAGGGGTGGGCTCCTACAATGAGCAGTTCTTC	CSARGGVGSYNEQFF
TRBV5-1	few	TRBD2	TRBJ2-7	TGCGCCAGCAGCTTGGATCCGGGCGGGGGAACTTACGAGCAGTACTTC	CASSLDPGGGTYEQYF
TRBV7-9	once	NA	TRBJ2-1	TGTGCCAGCAGCCGCGGGGAGGTCGGGGATGAGCAGTTCTTC	CASSRGEVGDEQFF
TRBV18	once	TRBD1	TRBJ2-3	TGTGCCAGCCGACCCTTAGGAGGACAGGGGAGCACAGATACGCAGTATTTT	CASRPLGGQGSTDTQYF
TRBV20-1	NA	TRBD2	TRBJ2-7	TGCAGTGCTAGAGATCTGGGACTAGCCTCTTCCTACGAGCAGTACTTC	CSARDLGLASSYEQYF
TRBV5-1	few	NA	TRBJ2-3	TGCGCCAGCAGCTTGGTAGGAATAGGGCAGACAGATACGCAGTATTTT	CASSLVGIGQTDTQYF
TRBV21-1	NA	NA	TRBJ2-4	TGTGCCAGCATCCGACAGGGAAGAGAAGCCAAAAACATTCAGTACTTC	CASIRQGREAKNIQYF
TRBV11-3	NA	NA	TRBJ2-1	TGTGCCAGCAGCTCCGGCAACGTAAATGAGCAGTTCTTC	CASSSGNVNEQFF
TRBV20-1	NA	TRBD1	TRBJ1-2	TGCAGTGCTGTGACAGGGGAGAATGGCTACACCTTC	CSAVTGENGYTF
TRBV29-1	NA	NA	TRBJ2-7	TGCAGCGTTGGTACAGGGCAGCACGAGCAGTACTTC	CSVGTGQHEQYF
TRBV7-2	few	TRBD2	TRBJ2-1	TGTGCCAGCAGCCCCCTAGCGGGAGCTACGTACAATGAGCAGTTCTTC	CASSPLAGATYNEQFF
TRBV20-1	NA	TRBD2	TRBJ2-5	TGCAGTGCTAGGTCCGCGGGAGGGCCTGTCCAAGAGACCCAGTACTTC	CSARSAGGPVQETQYF
TRBV20-1	few	TRBD1	TRBJ2-7	TGCAGTGCTAGCCGGGACAGGGGATCTGCGCGTCGCTACGAGCAGTACTTC	CSASRDRGSARRYEQYF
TRBV4-1	once	NA	TRBJ1-1	TGCGCCAGCAGCGCACGGGACGGACCAAACACTGAAGCTTTCTTT	CASSARDGPNTEAFF
TRBV20-1	NA	NA	TRBJ2-3	TGCAGTGCATATACAGATACGCAGTATTTT	CSAYTDTQYF
TRBV6-6	many	TRBD2	TRBJ2-3	TGTGCCAGCACTCTTAGCGGGAGTCGGTCAGATACGCAGTATTTT	CASTLSGSRSDTQYF
TRBV29-1	many	NA	TRBJ2-3	TGCAGCGTTGAAGACACTTACACAGATACGCAGTATTTT	CSVEDTYTDTQYF
TRBV29-1	few	TRBD1	TRBJ1-4	TGCAGCGTTGAGACAGGGTTTAATGAAAAACTGTTTTTT	CSVETGFNEKLFF
TRBV20-1	many	TRBD1	TRBJ2-1	TGCAGTGCTAAAGCCGGGACAGGGGGGGATGAGCAGTTCTTC	CSAKAGTGGDEQFF
TRBV10-1	few	NA	TRBJ2-1	TGCGCCAGCAGTGGTACCGGGACACAAAACAATGAGCAGTTCTTC	CASSGTGTQNNEQFF
TRBV20-1	NA	TRBD1	TRBJ2-7	TGCAGTGCTACAGGGGGCGACGAGCAGTACTTC	CSATGGDEQYF
TRBV6-5	NA	TRBD2	TRBJ2-3	TGTGCCAGCAGTTACTCGGGGGGGGGTTTCACAGATACGCAGTATTTT	CASSYSGGGFTDTQYF
TRBV12-3/TRBV12-4	few	NA	TRBJ2-1	TGTGCCAGCAGTACTATGTTAGGAAGCGAGCAGTTCTTC	CASSTMLGSEQFF
TRBV7-2	NA	NA	TRBJ1-1	TGTGCCAGCAGCCCTGAGGCGGAGGGAAATGAAGCTTTCTTT	CASSPEAEGNEAFF
TRBV29-1	NA	NA	TRBJ2-2	TGCAGCGTTGAAGAAGGGGGGGCCACCGGGGAGCTGTTTTTT	CSVEEGGATGELFF
TRBV5-1	many	NA	TRBJ1-5	TGCGCCAGCAGCTTGGACAGAGACAATCAGCCCCAGCATTTT	CASSLDRDNQPQHF
TRBV11-2	NA	NA	TRBJ1-4	TGTGCCAGCACCCTAACGGGGGCAACTAATGAAAAACTGTTTTTT	CASTLTGATNEKLFF
TRBV20-1	few	TRBD1	TRBJ2-3	TGCAGTGCTGAACGGACAGGGACAGATACGCAGTATTTT	CSAERTGTDTQYF
TRBV12-5	NA	NA	TRBJ2-5	TGTGCTAGTGGTTTGGTCCCCGGACAAGAGACCCAGTACTTC	CASGLVPGQETQYF
TRBV5-4	NA	NA	TRBJ2-3	TGTGTCAGCAGCTTGGTCACGGCTCTCTCGGGAGATACGCAGTATTTT	CVSSLVTALSGDTQYF
TRBV18	few	NA	TRBJ2-5	TGTGCCAGCTCTGGTCGGCAAGAGACCCAGTACTTC	CASSGRQETQYF